The 5 T cell receptor beta chains listed next were all sequenced from one sample in a study of Ad26.COV2.S vaccination and SARS-CoV-2 variants. Treatment here: about 20 received Ad26.COV2.S at low or high dose, single or two shots; about 5 received placebo; per-sample allocation not given. Day 63 after the first injection of vaccine or placebo was the sampling time. Sequenced by immunoSEQ multiplex PCR; TCRdb stores in-frame clones only, minus some. The profile shows more than 300,000 clones, 86% of them singletons. This sample comprised peripheral blood, obtained in a trial of Ad26.COV2.S vaccine versus placebo. These receptors all stem from a person between 18 and 65 years old who received the Ad26.COV2.S COVID-19 vaccine or a placebo.

The chain uses TRBV4-3 and TRBJ2-7; D is undetermined. Trimming cost V 0 bases and J 7 bases, with 22 bases left between them. The CDR3 sequence is 17 residues long. The germline gives CDR1 LGHNA, CDR2 YSLEER. The CDR3 is CASSQDVWGSLLGEQYF. DNA for the CDR3: TGCGCCAGCAGCCAAGATGTGTGGGGTTCTTTATTGGGGGAGCAGTACTTC.

The V and J genes are TRBV5-1 and TRBJ1-2; D is unclear. The CDR3 runs to 14 residues. Trimming shortened V by 0 bases and J by 6 bases, and 12 bases separated the two germline ends. Germline V lookup: CDR1 SGHRS, CDR2 YFSETQ. Here the CDR3 DNA reads TGCGCCAGCAGCTTGGAGGAGGGTCCGCATGGCTACACCTTC. Its translation: CASSLEEGPHGYTF. The full variable domain, completed using reference TRBV5-1 and TRBJ1-2, is KAGVTQTPRYLIKTRGQQVTLSCSPISGHRSVSWYQQTPGQGLQFLFEYFSETQRNKGNFPGRFSGRQFSNSRSEMNVSTLELGDSALYLCASSLEEGPHGYTFGSGTRLTVV.

The V and J genes are TRBV6-2 or TRBV6-3 and TRBJ2-2; D is uncertain. The CDR3 is 15 residues long. The ends were cut back, 7 bases at V and 1 base at J, with 13 bases in the middle. Germline V gene data show CDR1 as MNHEY and CDR2 as SVGEGT. Written as DNA, the CDR3 is TGTGCCAGCACCCCCGAAAGAGTGAACACCGGGGAGCTGTTTTTT. Translation gives CASTPERVNTGELFF.

The J gene is TRBJ1-1, the V gene TRBV28; a possible D gene is TRBD1 (6 bases). The V end lost 5 bases, the J end lost 5 bases, and 12 bases lay between the germline ends. The CDR3 loop spans 13 amino acids. The germline gives CDR1 MDHEN, CDR2 SYDVKM. The CDR3: CASSGHRVTEAFF. CDR3 DNA sequence: TGTGCCAGCAGTGGGCACAGGGTGACTGAAGCTTTCTTT.

The chain is built from TRBV30 and TRBJ2-7; perhaps TRBD2 as D (6 bases). Germline CDR1 is GTSNPN and CDR2 is SVGIG (reference sequence). This CDR3 has 13 amino acids. With 5 bases removed from V and 3 bases from J, the gap between germline ends came to 14 bases. CDR3 region: CAWGGSLNYEQYF. CDR3 DNA: TGTGCCTGGGGGGGGAGCCTGAACTACGAGCAGTACTTC.